This T cell receptor beta chain was documented in a study of neoadjuvant nivolumab and ipilimumab in lung cancer. Method: immunoSEQ multiplex PCR; TCRdb's copy keeps in-frame clones and lacks some. The sample contains some 29,000 clones, more than 80% of which appear only once. Losses at the gene ends were 5 bases for V and 3 bases for J; bases not matched to a gene: 7. The CDR3 is 15 amino acids. The germline gives CDR1 PRHDT, CDR2 FYEKMQ (reference sequence). The gene calls are TRBV13 and TRBJ2-1; 7 bases are shared with TRBD2. This TCR came from an adult with non-small cell lung cancer. The source material was tumor tissue, sampled after neoadjuvant nivolumab, alone or with ipilimumab, at or shortly before surgery. The chain's CDR3 is CASSPTSVGYNEQFF. The CDR3 nucleotides read TGTGCCAGCAGCCCTACTAGCGTTGGCTACAATGAGCAGTTCTTC.